This TCR beta chain was identified during a study of T cells in Graves' hyperthyroidism and ophthalmopathy. Study-wide background: It was at initial diagnosis, before any treatment, that peripheral blood was collected. Study-level results: Using 13 V-J features, a model discriminated ophthalmopathy from stable hyperthyroidism. Blood samples included most of the expanded thyroid clonotypes exceeding 0.001. The model forecast ophthalmopathy, anticipating it by a median 6.5 months before onset.

The TCR beta CDR3 regions underwent amplification using RNA transcripts as the source. The study used the HTBI primer set for a first-round RT-PCR of the TCR CDR3. TCRdb processed the multiplex PCR reads anew with MiXCR; each CDR3 protein has one entry. Among about 770,000 distinct CDR3 sequences listed, around 20% were seen once. Germline CDR1 reads SGDLS; CDR2 reads YYNGEE. Trimming stripped 0 bases from V and 1 base from J, with 16 bases between. The CDR3 is made up of 17 amino acids. Comments on this clonotype: Its antigen is still unknown.

This chain connects TRBV9 to TRBJ2-5; possible D gene TRBD2, 6 bases. The sequence derives from a woman aged 45-59 years with Graves' hyperthyroidism that later progressed to Graves' ophthalmopathy. The sequencing sample was made of blood. CDR3 sequence: CASSVATEGPGQETQYF. In nucleotides, the CDR3 is TGTGCCAGCAGCGTAGCTACGGAGGGACCCGGCCAAGAGACCCAGTACTTC.